A single sample is the source of the 2 T cell receptor beta chains below, sequenced in a study of CD8+ T cells in alopecia areata. It was cDNA, reverse transcribed from extracted RNA, that served as the sequencing template. Profiled with immunoSEQ multiplex PCR; TCRdb holds only in-frame clones, not every one. The sample records more than 95,000 clones, 50% to 75% being singletons. Treatment noted: oral pan-JAK inhibitor, 5-10 mg twice daily. Here the sequenced sample was CD8+ T cells sorted from blood, taken at week 4, from a patient treated with tofacitinib. The receptors derive from a human donor with alopecia areata.

This rearrangement joins TRBV29-1 to TRBJ2-3; D unclear. The V and J ends lost 5 bases and 6 bases respectively, with 12 bases between them. Germline CDR1 is SQVTM and CDR2 is ANQGSEA. This CDR3 is built from 12 residues. DNA for the CDR3: TGCAGCGTTCTGGATCAGATGGATACGCAGTATTTT. Translation gives CSVLDQMDTQYF.

V is TRBV9 and J is TRBJ2-3, with a possible D match to TRBD2 (5 bases). Germline CDR1 reads SGDLS; CDR2 reads YYNGEE. V shed 4 bases and J shed 0 bases, with 12 bases lying between them. The CDR3 consists of 15 residues. The CDR3 spells CASSPGGASTDTQYF. The CDR3 DNA follows: TGTGCCAGCAGCCCAGGAGGCGCCAGCACAGATACGCAGTATTTT.